The 3 T cell receptor beta chains presented below share a single source sample, sequenced in a study of cytomegalovirus exposure and HLA in healthy donors. Researchers ran the PCR with 60 Vbeta and 13 Jbeta primers. Sequencing used immunoSEQ multiplex PCR; TCRdb keeps in-frame clones, though not all of them. The profile shows some 130,000 clones, over 70% of them singletons. Sequencing input: PBMCs. The receptors come from a woman in her thirties or forties in good health and CMV-seronegative.

The V call is TRBV5-1, the J call TRBJ1-1; TRBD1 matches 10 bases. Germline V gives CDR1 SGHRS, CDR2 YFSETQ. There are 16 residues in the CDR3. Losses at the gene ends were 4 bases for V and 4 bases for J; bases not matched to a gene: 10. CDR3 loop: CASSPPRQGAVTEAFF. The CDR3 nucleotides read TGCGCCAGCAGCCCCCCAAGACAGGGGGCCGTCACTGAAGCTTTCTTT.

The chain couples TRBV6-1 to TRBJ2-7, with D possibly matching TRBD2 (5 bases). Germline CDR1 reads MNHNS; CDR2 reads SASEGT. CDR3 length: 15 residues. Trimming took off 1 base at V and 6 bases at J, with 16 bases between the two ends. CDR3 amino acids: CASSEGFGRGGEQYF. CDR3 coding DNA: TGTGCCAGCAGTGAAGGGTTTGGGAGAGGTGGCGAGCAGTACTTC.

The chain recombines TRBV28 with TRBJ1-2; D ambiguous. Trimming cost V 5 bases and J 3 bases, with 10 bases left between them. CDR1 is MDHEN, CDR2 SYDVKM, per germline. This CDR3 comprises 13 residues. The CDR3 coding sequence is TGTGCCAGCAGTCAAAACACCCACTATGGCTACACCTTC. As protein: CASSQNTHYGYTF.